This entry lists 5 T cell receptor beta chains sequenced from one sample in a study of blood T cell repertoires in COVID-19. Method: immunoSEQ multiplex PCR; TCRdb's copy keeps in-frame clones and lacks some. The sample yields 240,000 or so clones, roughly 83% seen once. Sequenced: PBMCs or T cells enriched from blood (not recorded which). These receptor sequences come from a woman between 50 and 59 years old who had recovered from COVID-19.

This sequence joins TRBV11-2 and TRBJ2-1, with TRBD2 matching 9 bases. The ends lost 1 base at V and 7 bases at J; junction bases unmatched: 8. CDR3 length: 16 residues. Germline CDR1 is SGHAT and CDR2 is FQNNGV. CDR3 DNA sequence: TGTGCCAGCAGCTTAGTGCGCGGGAGGGCCGGGAATGAGCAGTTCTTC. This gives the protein CASSLVRGRAGNEQFF. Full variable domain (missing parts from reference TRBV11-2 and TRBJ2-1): EAGVAQSPRYKIIEKRQSVAFWCNPISGHATLYWYQQILGQGPKLLIQFQNNGVVDDSQLPKDRFSAERLKGVDSTLKIQPAKLEDSAVYLCASSLVRGRAGNEQFFGPGTRLTVL.

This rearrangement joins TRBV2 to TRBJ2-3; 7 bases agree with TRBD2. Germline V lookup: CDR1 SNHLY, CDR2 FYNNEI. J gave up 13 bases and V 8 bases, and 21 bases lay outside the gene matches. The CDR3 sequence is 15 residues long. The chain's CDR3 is CASLRTLAELRSKYF. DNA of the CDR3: TGTGCCAGCCTGCGGACCCTAGCGGAATTGAGGTCGAAGTATTTT.

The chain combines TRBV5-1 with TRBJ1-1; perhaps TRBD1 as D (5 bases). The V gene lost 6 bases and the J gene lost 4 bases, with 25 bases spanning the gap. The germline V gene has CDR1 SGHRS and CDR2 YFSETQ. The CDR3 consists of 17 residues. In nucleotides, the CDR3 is TGCGCCAGCACAAATATACGGGACGGGGGTTCTATCACTGAAGCTTTCTTT. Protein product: CASTNIRDGGSITEAFF.

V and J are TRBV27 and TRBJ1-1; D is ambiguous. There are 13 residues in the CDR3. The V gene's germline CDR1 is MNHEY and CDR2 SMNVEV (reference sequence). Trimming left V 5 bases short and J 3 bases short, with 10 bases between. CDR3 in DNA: TGTGCCAGCAGTCCGGGGTTCCACACTGAAGCTTTCTTT. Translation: CASSPGFHTEAFF.

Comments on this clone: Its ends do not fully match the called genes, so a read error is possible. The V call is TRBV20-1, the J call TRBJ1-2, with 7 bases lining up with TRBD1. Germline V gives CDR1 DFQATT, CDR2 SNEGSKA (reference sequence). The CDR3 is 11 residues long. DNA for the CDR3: TGCAGTGCTAGAGCAATCAGGGGGGAGTACTTC. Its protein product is CSARAIRGEYF.